The next 8 T cell receptor beta chains were all read from a single sample in a study of CD8 T cells in ankylosing spondylitis. Study observations and caveats: Ankylosing spondylitis blood appeared to carry a characteristic TCR beta motif of several highly homologous variants.

Their antigens are not known. TCRdb re-called the 5' RACE reads with MiXCR, one entry per CDR3 protein. The table shows just under 550,000 distinct CDR3 sequences, with roughly 13% occurring only once. Source material: blood, either unsorted or a sorted T cell fraction (not recorded which). Receptor source: a male donor with ankylosing spondylitis.

The chain couples TRBV4-1 to TRBJ1-1, with D possibly matching TRBD1 (5 bases). Trimming shortened V by 1 base and J by 5 bases, and 14 bases separated the two germline ends. The CDR3 contains 15 residues. Germline V gene lookup returns CDR1 MGHRA and CDR2 YSYEKL. In DNA form, the CDR3 reads TGCGCCAGCAGCCAAGCCCGCACAGGCCTGACTGAAGCTTTCTTT. The encoded protein is CASSQARTGLTEAFF.

The rearrangement links TRBV10-3 to TRBJ2-7; the match to TRBD1 covers 7 bases. This CDR3 has 14 amino acids. V was pared by 1 base and J by 2 bases, with 2 bases of the junction left unmatched. CDR1 ENHRY and CDR2 SYGVKD come from the germline V gene. The CDR3, as DNA: TGTGCCATCAGTGAGTTGGGACAGCCCTACGAGCAGTACGTC. This codes for CAISELGQPYEQYV.

This clonotype was seen ten or more times. The rearrangement links TRBV12-3 or TRBV12-4 to TRBJ2-3; D not certain. Trimming cost V 0 bases and J 10 bases, with 8 bases left between them. The CDR3 sequence is 12 residues long. The CDR3, as DNA: TGTGCCAGCAGTTTAGCGGCGACGGCGCAGTATTTT. Encoded protein: CASSLAATAQYF.

Ten or more counts support this clonotype. This chain links TRBV20-1 with TRBJ2-1, with 8 bases matching TRBD1. CDR3 length: 13 residues. J gave up 9 bases and V 2 bases, and 6 bases lay outside the gene matches. Germline V gene data show CDR1 as DFQATT and CDR2 as SNEGSKA (reference sequence). The CDR3 is CSARRQGFGEQFF. DNA for the CDR3: TGCAGTGCTAGAAGACAGGGGTTCGGTGAGCAGTTCTTC.

This clonotype has a handful of counts. The rearrangement links TRBV10-2 to TRBJ2-7, with D perhaps matching TRBD1 (5 bases). The V end was cut by 3 bases, the J end by 5 bases, with 11 bases between. This CDR3 has 13 amino acids. Germline V gene data show CDR1 as WSHSY and CDR2 as SAAADI. The CDR3 nucleotides are TGCGCCAGCAGTGAACTCAGGGCAAACGAGCAGTACTTC. Translating gives CASSELRANEQYF.

The CDR3 spells CASSPRLAGVPTGELFF. The CDR3 DNA follows: TGCGCCAGCAGCCCCCGACTAGCGGGAGTTCCAACCGGGGAGCTGTTTTTT. The V call is TRBV5-1, the J call TRBJ2-2; 12 nucleotides line up with TRBD2. J lost 5 bases, V lost 4 bases, and 9 bases had no gene match. CDR1 SGHRS and CDR2 YFSETQ come from the germline V gene. This CDR3 contains 17 residues.

The V gene is TRBV3-1, the J gene TRBJ1-1; D possibly corresponds to TRBD1 (5 bases). Germline V gene lookup returns CDR1 LGHDT and CDR2 YNNKEL (reference sequence). V lost 4 bases, J lost 2 bases, and 11 bases lay in between. The CDR3 loop spans 14 amino acids. The CDR3 spells CASSRGDRNTEAFF. The CDR3 DNA reads as TGTGCCAGCAGCCGGGGAGACAGAAACACTGAAGCTTTCTTT.

The rearrangement uses TRBV5-1 and TRBJ1-1, with D unclear. The germline CDR1 and CDR2 sequences are SGHRS and YFSETQ. This CDR3 region has 16 residues. V lost 0 bases and J 0 bases, leaving 12 bases between the germline ends. The CDR3 is CASSLGTHPMNTEAFF. The DNA of the CDR3 is TGCGCCAGCAGCTTGGGCACGCACCCCATGAACACTGAAGCTTTCTTT.